The following is a TCR beta chain sequence with its context. Its specific antigen is unknown. Base qualities are not recorded, but no much larger clone differs from it by a single base. This specimen comes from a study of blood T cell repertoires in COVID-19 (dated by TCRdb to 2020 to 2022). Notes on the research overall: Collaborator samples came from the United States, Italy and Spain and covered acute and convalescent phases of COVID-19. Sample metadata almost always included a de-identified subject ID, COVID-19 status, age in years and sex. Where available, HLA class I and class II types were taken from metadata supplied by the sample provider and were not determined by assay-based typing. The dataset comprised deeply sampled blood TCRbeta repertoires from subjects exposed to, actively infected with, or recovered from COVID-19. The repertoires were made available in a free public database intended to serve as a resource for research on the immune response to SARS-CoV-2. The prospective study material was composed of cDNA or gDNA derived from T cells, B-cell-depleted T cells, or PBMCs. The samples were drawn from the first 160 participants of the ongoing ImmuneRACE study and from over a thousand subjects provided by 6 global collaborators.

TCRbeta CDR3 regions were amplified from genomic DNA by means of the immunoSEQ Assay, a bias-controlled multiplex PCR. The source study handled its data this way. The number of nucleated cells in each sample was estimated from the amplification of reference gene primers within the assay. To quantify the absolute abundance of each unique TCRbeta CDR3 rearrangement, sequence reads were collapsed and filtered. For each sample, productive Simpson clonality was calculated as the square root of Simpson's diversity index across productive rearrangements. TCRdb took this table from immuneACCESS and kept in-frame rearrangements with V and J called. Such tables lack part of the clones; where checked against another copy, unresolved V genes explain under half of the gap, and the rest is unexplained. V, J and clone size are those of that table, while D and trimming were read from the DNA. Present in this sample are 350,000 or so clones, around 87% of which were seen just once. The ten biggest clones cover about 10% of the sample.

One collaborating source in Seattle enrolled patients during active infection and followed them longitudinally through the course of disease. Whole blood was collected in K2EDTA tubes by collaborating institutions according to the institutions' own protocols. Collaborator samples were shipped for TCRbeta analysis as frozen whole blood, isolated PBMCs, or DNA extracted from either sample type. V is trimmed back by 3 bases and J by 4 bases, and the junction contains 8 bases that no gene match accounts for. Counted from cysteine to phenylalanine, this CDR3 has 15 amino acids. The only DNA kept is the CDR3, 45 bases in frame from the first base. The germline V gene yields SGDLS for CDR1 and YYNGEE for CDR2. Broad study findings and their caveats: How much clinical and demographic metadata was included differed by source and by participant, and the metadata was provided uncurated.

This sequence uses TRBV9 and TRBJ2-3; TRBD1 agrees with 7 junctional bases. This TCR was recovered from a woman between 25 and 40 years old with COVID-19, enrolled during active disease. Sequencing was carried out using peripheral blood. The bases are TGTGCCAGCAGCGCTGAGACAGGGCAGGCAGATACGCAGTATTTT. This encodes CASSAETGQADTQYF.